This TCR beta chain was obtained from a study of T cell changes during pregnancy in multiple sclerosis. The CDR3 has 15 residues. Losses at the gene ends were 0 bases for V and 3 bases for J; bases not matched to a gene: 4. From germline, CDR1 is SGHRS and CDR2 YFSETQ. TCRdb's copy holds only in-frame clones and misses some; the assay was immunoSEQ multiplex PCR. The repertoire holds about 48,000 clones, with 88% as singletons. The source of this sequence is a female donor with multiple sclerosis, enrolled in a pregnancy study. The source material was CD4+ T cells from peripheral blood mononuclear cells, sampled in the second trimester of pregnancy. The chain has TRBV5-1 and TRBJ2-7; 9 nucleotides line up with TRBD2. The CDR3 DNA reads TGCGCCAGCAGCTTGGAGACTAGCGGATACTACGAGCAGTACTTC. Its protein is CASSLETSGYYEQYF.